One and the same sample provided the 9 T cell receptor beta chains below, sequenced in a study of PD-1 blockade in classical Hodgkin lymphoma. Each of the patients experienced relapse following autologous stem cell transplantation, and their brentuximab vedotin exposure differed. Measured with immunoSEQ multiplex PCR; TCRdb has only the in-frame clones, and not every one. The sample carries 120,000 to 150,000 clones, about 81% recorded once. The sequences come from peripheral blood mononuclear cells (PBMCs), collected before the second cycle of nivolumab. All receptors derive from a human donor with classical Hodgkin lymphoma.

In this sample, this clone turned up a few times. The gene calls are TRBV5-8 and TRBJ1-2; a weak D match, TRBD1 (6 bases). Germline assignment: CDR1 SGHTS and CDR2 YDEGEE. V was pared by 2 bases and J by 4 bases, with 12 bases between. This CDR3 comprises 14 residues. CDR3 protein: CASSLQGWPYGYTF. The CDR3 nucleotides are TGTGCCAGCAGCTTACAGGGATGGCCCTATGGCTACACCTTC.

The V and J genes are TRBV5-4 and TRBJ2-3; 14 bases line up with TRBD2. Unmatched junction bases numbered 4, after V lost 4 bases and J lost 6 bases. CDR3 size: 15 residues. Germline values: CDR1 SGHNT, CDR2 YYREEE (reference sequence). CDR3 in amino acids: CASSKTSGGVDTQYF. The CDR3 nucleotides read TGTGCCAGCAGCAAGACTAGCGGGGGGGTGGATACGCAGTATTTT.

The genes are TRBV9 and TRBJ1-1; 8 bases agree with TRBD1. The trim removed 5 bases at V and 3 bases at J, leaving 9 bases unmatched. This CDR3 is 15 amino acids long. Germline loops: CDR1 SGDLS, CDR2 YYNGEE. Here the CDR3 reads CASREWTGRDTEAFF. The CDR3 DNA is TGTGCCAGCAGAGAATGGACAGGGCGCGACACTGAAGCTTTCTTT.

The genes are TRBV6-1 and TRBJ2-7; D possibly corresponds to TRBD1 (6 bases). In germline, CDR1 is MNHNS, CDR2 SASEGT. Trimming left V 8 bases short and J 4 bases short, with 18 bases between. CDR3 length equals 14 residues. The CDR3 region has the DNA TGTGCCAGCCTGGGTTACAGGGTAGGTTACGAGCAGTACTTC. It is translated as CASLGYRVGYEQYF.

The J gene is TRBJ1-1, the V gene TRBV2; D is uncertain. Trimming took 8 bases from V and 5 from J, leaving 9 bases between them. Germline V gives CDR1 SNHLY, CDR2 FYNNEI. The CDR3 is 11 amino acids. CDR3 amino acids: CASAPDTEAFF. CDR3 bases: TGTGCCAGCGCGCCAGATACTGAAGCTTTCTTT.

The chain combines TRBV19 with TRBJ1-1; D gene unclear. Trimming removed 1 base at V and 10 bases at J, with 13 bases between. Germline loops: CDR1 LNHDA, CDR2 SQIVND (reference sequence). This CDR3 region has 13 residues. The CDR3 spells CASSIGRTEGAFF. DNA for the CDR3: TGTGCCAGTAGTATAGGTAGAACGGAAGGAGCTTTCTTT.

This clone came up many times. This rearrangement joins TRBV11-2 to TRBJ2-1; D gene unclear. The CDR3 has 15 residues. Germline V gene lookup returns CDR1 SGHAT and CDR2 FQNNGV. Trimming took 5 bases from V and 6 from J, leaving 17 bases between them. The CDR3 sequence is CASSPVGGLRNEQFF. As DNA, the CDR3 is TGTGCCAGCAGCCCGGTAGGTGGTCTCCGCAATGAGCAGTTCTTC.

The chain combines TRBV18 with TRBJ2-1; 10 bases align to TRBD2. Unmatched junction bases numbered 7, after V lost 3 bases and J lost 14 bases. The CDR3 has 13 amino acids. Germline V CDR1 and CDR2: KGHSH, LQKENI. The CDR3 DNA follows: TGTGCCAGCTCACCCGGGACTAGCGAGTCGGAGTTCTTC. Its translation is CASSPGTSESEFF.

The V gene is TRBV23-1, the J gene TRBJ1-3; D is uncertain. TRBV23-1 is labeled an ORF, and its function is uncertain. The CDR3 has 17 residues. V lost 11 bases to trimming and J lost 1 base, with 24 bases between them. In DNA form, the CDR3 reads TGCGCCCCAGCGCGCAGGAGGTGTCACTTTTCTGGAAACACCATATATTTT. This codes for CAPARRRCHFSGNTIYF.